The present T cell receptor (beta chain) was sequenced within a study of T cell changes during pregnancy in multiple sclerosis. V lost 0 bases, J lost 1 base, and 24 bases lay in between. This CDR3 contains 20 residues. Per the germline V gene, CDR1 is LNHNV and CDR2 is YYDKDF (reference sequence). Data came from immunoSEQ multiplex PCR; TCRdb stores just in-frame clones and leaves some out. The sample holds some 74,000 clones, around 92% seen once. The TCR was taken from a female donor with multiple sclerosis, enrolled in a pregnancy study. Sequences were derived from peripheral blood, sampled before pregnancy. The rearrangement links TRBV15 to TRBJ2-5, with D perhaps matching TRBD2 (9 bases). The CDR3 DNA reads TGTGCCACCAGCAGAGACCTAGGGGCTAGCGGGACAGGCCCCCAAGAGACCCAGTACTTC. Its translation: CATSRDLGASGTGPQETQYF.